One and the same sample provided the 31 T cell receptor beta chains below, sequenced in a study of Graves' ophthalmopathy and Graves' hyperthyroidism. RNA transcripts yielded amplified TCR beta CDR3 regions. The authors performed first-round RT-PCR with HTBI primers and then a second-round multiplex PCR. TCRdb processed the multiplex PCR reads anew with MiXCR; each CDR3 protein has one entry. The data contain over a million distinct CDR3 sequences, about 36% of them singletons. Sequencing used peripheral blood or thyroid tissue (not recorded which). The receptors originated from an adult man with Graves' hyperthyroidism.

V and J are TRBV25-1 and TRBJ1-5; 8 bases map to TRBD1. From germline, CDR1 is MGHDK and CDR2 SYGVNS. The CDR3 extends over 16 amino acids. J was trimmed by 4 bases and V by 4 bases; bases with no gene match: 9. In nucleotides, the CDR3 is TGTGCCAGCAGTGCTAGTACAGGACAGGGAAATCAGCCCCAGCATTTT. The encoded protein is CASSASTGQGNQPQHF.

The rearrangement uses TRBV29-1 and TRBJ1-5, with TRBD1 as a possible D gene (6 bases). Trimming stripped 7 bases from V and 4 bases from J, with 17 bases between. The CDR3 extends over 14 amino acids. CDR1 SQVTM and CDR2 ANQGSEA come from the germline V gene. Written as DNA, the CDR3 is TGCAGCGCTGGCGGGGGAGGGGGAAATCAGCCCCAGCATTTT. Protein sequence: CSAGGGGGNQPQHF.

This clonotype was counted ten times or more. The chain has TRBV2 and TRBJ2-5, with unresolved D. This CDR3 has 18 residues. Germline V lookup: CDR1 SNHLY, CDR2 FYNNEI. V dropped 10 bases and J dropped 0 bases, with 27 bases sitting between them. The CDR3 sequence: CANLGNSYDWPYQETQYF. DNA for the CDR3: TGTGCCAACCTCGGAAACTCGTACGACTGGCCGTACCAAGAGACCCAGTACTTC. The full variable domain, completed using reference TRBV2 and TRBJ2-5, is EPEVTQTPSHQVTQMGQEVILRCVPISNHLYFYWYRQILGQKVEFLVSFYNNEISEKSEIFDDQFSVERPDGSNFTLKIRSTKLEDSAMYFCANLGNSYDWPYQETQYFGPGTRLLVL.

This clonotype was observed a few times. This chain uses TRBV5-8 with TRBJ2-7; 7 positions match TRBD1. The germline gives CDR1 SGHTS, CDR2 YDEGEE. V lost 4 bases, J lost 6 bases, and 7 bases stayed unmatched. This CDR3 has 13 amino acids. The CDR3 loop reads CASSTRQGGEQYF. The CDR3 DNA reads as TGTGCCAGCAGCACACGACAGGGTGGCGAGCAGTACTTC.

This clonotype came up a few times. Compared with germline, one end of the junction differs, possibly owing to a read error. CDR3 in DNA: TGCGCCAGCAGCCAATTGTCAGGGAGTACATACGAGCAGTACTTC. It is translated as CASSQLSGSTYEQYF. V usage is TRBV7-3 and J usage is TRBJ2-7, with D perhaps being TRBD1 or TRBD2 (5 bases each). CDR1 is SGHTA and CDR2 is FQGTGA in the germline V gene. This CDR3 contains 15 residues.

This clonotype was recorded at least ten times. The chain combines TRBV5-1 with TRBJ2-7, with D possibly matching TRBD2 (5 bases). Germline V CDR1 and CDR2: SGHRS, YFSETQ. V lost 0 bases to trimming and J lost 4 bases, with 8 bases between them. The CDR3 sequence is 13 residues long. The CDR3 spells CASSLGEGYEQYF. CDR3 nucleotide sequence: TGCGCCAGCAGCTTGGGCGAGGGTTACGAGCAGTACTTC.

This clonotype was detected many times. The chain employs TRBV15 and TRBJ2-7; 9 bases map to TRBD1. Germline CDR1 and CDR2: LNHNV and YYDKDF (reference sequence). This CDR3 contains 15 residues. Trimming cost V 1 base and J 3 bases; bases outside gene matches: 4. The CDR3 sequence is CATSRGQGEGYEQYF. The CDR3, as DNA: TGTGCCACCAGCAGAGGACAGGGGGAAGGCTACGAGCAGTACTTC.

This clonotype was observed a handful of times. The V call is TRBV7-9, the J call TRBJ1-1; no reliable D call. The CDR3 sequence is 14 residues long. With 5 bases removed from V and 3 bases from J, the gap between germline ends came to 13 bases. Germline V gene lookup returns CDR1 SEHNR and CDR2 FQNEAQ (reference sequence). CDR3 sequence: CASSHLAGDTEAFF. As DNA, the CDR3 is TGTGCCAGCAGCCATCTCGCCGGAGACACTGAAGCTTTCTTT.

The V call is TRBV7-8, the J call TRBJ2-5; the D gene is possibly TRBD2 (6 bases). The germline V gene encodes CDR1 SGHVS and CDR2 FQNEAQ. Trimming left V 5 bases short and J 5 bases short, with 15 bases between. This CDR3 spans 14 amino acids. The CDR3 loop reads CASSGGRGGETQYF. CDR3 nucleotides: TGTGCCAGCAGCGGGGGACGGGGAGGCGAGACCCAGTACTTC. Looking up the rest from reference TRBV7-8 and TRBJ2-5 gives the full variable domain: GAGVSQSPRYKVAKRGQDVALRCDPISGHVSLFWYQQALGQGPEFLTYFQNEAQLDKSGLPSDRFFAERPEGSVSTLKIQRTQQEDSAVYLCASSGGRGGETQYFGPGTRLLVL.

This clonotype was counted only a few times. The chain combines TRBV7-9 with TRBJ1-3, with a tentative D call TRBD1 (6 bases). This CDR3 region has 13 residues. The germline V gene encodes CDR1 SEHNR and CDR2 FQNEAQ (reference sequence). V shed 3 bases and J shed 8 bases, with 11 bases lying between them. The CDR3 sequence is CASSLKGVDTIYF. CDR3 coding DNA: TGTGCCAGCAGCTTGAAGGGGGTCGACACCATATATTTT.

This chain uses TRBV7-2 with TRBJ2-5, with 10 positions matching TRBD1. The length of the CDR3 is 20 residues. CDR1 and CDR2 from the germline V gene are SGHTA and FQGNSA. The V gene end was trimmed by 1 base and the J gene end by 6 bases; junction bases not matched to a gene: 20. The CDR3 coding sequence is TGTGCCAGCAGCTTAGGGGGCTTCGACAGGGGGCGCGAGGTCTGGAAGACCCAGTACTTC. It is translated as CASSLGGFDRGREVWKTQYF.

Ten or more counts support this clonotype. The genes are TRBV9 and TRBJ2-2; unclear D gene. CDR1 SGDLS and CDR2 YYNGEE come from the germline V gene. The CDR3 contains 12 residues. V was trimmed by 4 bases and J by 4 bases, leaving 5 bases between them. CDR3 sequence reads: CASSPTTGELFF. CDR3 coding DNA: TGTGCCAGCAGCCCTACCACCGGGGAGCTGTTTTTT. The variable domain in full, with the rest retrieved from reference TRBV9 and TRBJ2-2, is DSGVTQTPKHLITATGQRVTLRCSPRSGDLSVYWYQQSLDQGLQFLIQYYNGEERAKGNILERFSAQQFPDLHSELNLSSLELGDSALYFCASSPTTGELFFGEGSRLTVL.

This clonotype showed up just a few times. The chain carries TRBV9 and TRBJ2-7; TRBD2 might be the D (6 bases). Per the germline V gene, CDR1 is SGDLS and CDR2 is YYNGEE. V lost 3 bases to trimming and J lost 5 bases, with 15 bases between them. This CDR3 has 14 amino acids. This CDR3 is CASSGDSLFHEQYF. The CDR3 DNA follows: TGTGCCAGCAGCGGGGACTCCCTGTTCCACGAGCAGTACTTC.

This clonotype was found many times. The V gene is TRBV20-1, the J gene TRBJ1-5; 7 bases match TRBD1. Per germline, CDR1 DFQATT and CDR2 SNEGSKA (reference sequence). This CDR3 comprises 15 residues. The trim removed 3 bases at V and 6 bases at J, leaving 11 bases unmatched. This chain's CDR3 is CSARKISGGIQPQHF. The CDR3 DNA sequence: TGCAGTGCTAGGAAAATATCAGGGGGAATTCAGCCCCAGCATTTT.

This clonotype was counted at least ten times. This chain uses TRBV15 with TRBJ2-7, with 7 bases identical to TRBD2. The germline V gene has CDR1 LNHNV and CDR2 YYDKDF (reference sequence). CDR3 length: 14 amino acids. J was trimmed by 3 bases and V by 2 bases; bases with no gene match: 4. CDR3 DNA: TGTGCCACCAGCAGATCGGGGGGAAGCTACGAGCAGTACTTC. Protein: CATSRSGGSYEQYF.

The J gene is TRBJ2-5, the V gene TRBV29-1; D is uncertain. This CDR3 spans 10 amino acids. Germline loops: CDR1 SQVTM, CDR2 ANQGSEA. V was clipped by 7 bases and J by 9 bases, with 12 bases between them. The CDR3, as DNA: TGCAGCGCTGGTCGGAAGCCCCAGTACTTC. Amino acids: CSAGRKPQYF.

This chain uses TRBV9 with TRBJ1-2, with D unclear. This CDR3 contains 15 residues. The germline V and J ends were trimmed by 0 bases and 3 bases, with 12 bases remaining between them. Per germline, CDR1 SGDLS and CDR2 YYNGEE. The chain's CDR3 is CASSVAPRADYGYTF. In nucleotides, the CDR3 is TGTGCCAGCAGCGTAGCTCCCAGAGCCGACTATGGCTACACCTTC.

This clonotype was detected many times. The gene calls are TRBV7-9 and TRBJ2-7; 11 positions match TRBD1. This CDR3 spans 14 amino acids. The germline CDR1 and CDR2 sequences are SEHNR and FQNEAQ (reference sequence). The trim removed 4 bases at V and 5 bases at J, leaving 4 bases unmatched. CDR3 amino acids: CASSSRDRGNEQYF. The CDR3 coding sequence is TGTGCCAGCAGCTCTCGGGACAGGGGGAACGAGCAGTACTTC.

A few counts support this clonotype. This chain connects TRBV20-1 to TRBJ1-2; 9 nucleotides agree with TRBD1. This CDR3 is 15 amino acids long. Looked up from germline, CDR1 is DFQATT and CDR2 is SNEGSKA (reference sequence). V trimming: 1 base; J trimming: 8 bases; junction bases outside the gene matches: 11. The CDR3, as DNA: TGCAGTGCTAGAGGGGGTAGACAGGGGGTCAGGGGCTACACCTTC. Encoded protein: CSARGGRQGVRGYTF.

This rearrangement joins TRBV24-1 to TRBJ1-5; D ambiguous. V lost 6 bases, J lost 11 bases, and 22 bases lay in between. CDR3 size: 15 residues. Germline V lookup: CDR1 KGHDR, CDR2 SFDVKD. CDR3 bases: TGTGCCACCAGTCCCACATCTACGGGATTAGAGACCCAGCATTTT. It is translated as CATSPTSTGLETQHF.

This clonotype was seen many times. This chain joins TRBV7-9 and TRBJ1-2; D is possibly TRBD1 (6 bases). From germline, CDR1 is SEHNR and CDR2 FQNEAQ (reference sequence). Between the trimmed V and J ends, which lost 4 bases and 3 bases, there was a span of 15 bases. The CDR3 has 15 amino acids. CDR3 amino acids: CASSSTLQGDYGYTF. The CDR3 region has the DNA TGTGCCAGCAGCTCCACGCTACAGGGAGACTATGGCTACACCTTC.

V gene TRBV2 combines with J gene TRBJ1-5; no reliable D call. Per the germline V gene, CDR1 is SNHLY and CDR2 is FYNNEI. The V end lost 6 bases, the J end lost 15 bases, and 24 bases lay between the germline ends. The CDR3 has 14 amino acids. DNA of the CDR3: TGTGCCAGCAGGGACTCGAGAGGCCGGGCAGATACGCATTTT. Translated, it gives CASRDSRGRADTHF.

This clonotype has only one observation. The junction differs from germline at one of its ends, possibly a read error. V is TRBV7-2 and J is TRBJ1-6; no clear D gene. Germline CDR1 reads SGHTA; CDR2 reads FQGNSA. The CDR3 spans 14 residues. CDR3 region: CASSPTSYNSPLHF. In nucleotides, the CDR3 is TGTGCCAGCAGCCCCACCTCCTACAATTCACCCCTCCACTTT.

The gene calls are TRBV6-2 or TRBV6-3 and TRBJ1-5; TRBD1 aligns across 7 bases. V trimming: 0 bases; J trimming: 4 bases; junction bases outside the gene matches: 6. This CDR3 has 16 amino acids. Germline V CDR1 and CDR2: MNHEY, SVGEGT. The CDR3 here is CASSYSRGGGNQPQHF. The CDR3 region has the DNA TGTGCCAGCAGTTACTCGAGAGGGGGCGGGAATCAGCCCCAGCATTTT.

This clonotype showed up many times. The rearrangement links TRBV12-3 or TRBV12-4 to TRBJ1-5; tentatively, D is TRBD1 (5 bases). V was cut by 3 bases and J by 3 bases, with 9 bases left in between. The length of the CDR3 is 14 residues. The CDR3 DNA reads TGTGCCAGCAGTTTCGACAGCCTCAATCAGCCCCAGCATTTT. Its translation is CASSFDSLNQPQHF.

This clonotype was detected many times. CDR3 protein: CASSEQLLSPREQYF. DNA for the CDR3: TGTGCCAGCAGTGAACAGCTCCTCAGTCCGCGCGAGCAGTACTTC. V usage is TRBV2 and J usage is TRBJ2-7; no clear D gene. V dropped 2 bases and J dropped 6 bases, with 17 bases sitting between them. Germline V gives CDR1 SNHLY, CDR2 FYNNEI. The CDR3 consists of 15 residues.

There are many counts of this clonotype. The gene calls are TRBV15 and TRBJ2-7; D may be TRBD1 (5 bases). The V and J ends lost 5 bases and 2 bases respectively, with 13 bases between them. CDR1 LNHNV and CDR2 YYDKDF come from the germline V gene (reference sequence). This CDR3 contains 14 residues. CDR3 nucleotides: TGTGCCACCAGCGGATCAGGGCCGGCCTACGAGCAGTACTTC. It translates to CATSGSGPAYEQYF.

The CDR3, as DNA: TGTGCCGTCAGCGAGGGGGGCACTGAAGCTTTCTTT. As protein: CAVSEGGTEAFF. The chain carries TRBV9 and TRBJ1-1; a possible D gene is TRBD1 (6 bases). Germline CDR1 is SGDLS and CDR2 is YYNGEE. V shed 10 bases and J shed 4 bases, with 14 bases lying between them. The CDR3 contains 12 residues.

The chain's CDR3 is CSARDRAGRPYEQYF. CDR3 DNA: TGCAGTGCTAGAGATCGAGCGGGACGCCCCTACGAGCAGTACTTC. This chain joins TRBV20-1 and TRBJ2-7, with TRBD2 matching 7 bases. The CDR3 spans 15 residues. Trimming took 0 bases from V and 2 from J; bases not matched to a gene: 7. CDR1 and CDR2 (germline): DFQATT, SNEGSKA (reference sequence).

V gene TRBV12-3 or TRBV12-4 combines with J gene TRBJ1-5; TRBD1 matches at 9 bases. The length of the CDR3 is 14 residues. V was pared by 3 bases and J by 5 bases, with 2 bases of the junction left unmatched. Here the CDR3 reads CASSFRQGDQPQHF. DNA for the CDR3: TGTGCCAGCAGTTTCAGACAGGGGGATCAGCCCCAGCATTTT.

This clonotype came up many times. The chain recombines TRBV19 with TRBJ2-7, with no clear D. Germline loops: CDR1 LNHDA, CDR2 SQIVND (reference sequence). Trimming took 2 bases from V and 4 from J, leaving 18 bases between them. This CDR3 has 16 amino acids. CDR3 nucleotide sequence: TGTGCCAGTAGTATATCCCCCTGGCAAGGTCCGTACGAGCAGTACTTC. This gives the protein CASSISPWQGPYEQYF.